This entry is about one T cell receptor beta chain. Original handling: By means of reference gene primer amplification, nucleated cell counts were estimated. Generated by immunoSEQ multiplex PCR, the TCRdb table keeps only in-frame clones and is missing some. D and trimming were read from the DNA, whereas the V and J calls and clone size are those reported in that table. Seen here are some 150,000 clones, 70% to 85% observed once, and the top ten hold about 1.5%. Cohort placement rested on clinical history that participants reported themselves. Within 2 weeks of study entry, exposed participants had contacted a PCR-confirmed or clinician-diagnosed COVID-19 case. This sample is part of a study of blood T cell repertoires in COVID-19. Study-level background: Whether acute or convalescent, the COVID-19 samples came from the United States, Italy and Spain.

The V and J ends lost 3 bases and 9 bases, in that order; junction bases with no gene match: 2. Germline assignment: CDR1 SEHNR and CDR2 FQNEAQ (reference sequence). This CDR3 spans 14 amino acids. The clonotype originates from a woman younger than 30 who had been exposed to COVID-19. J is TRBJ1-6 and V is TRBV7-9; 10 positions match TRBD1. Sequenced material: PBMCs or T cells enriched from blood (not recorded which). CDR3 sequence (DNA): TGTGCCAGCAGCTTGACAGGGGGCATTTCACCCCTCCACTTT. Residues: CASSLTGGISPLHF. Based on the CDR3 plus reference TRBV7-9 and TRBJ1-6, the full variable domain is DTGVSQNPRHKITKRGQNVTFRCDPISEHNRLYWYRQTLGQGPEFLTYFQNEAQLEKSRLLSDRFSAERPKGSFSTLEIQRTEQGDSAMYLCASSLTGGISPLHFGNGTRLTVT.